The next 2 T cell receptor beta chains were all read from a single sample in a study of T cells in Graves' hyperthyroidism and ophthalmopathy. Regions amplified from RNA transcripts were the TCR beta CDR3 regions. HTBI primers were employed in a first-round RT-PCR of the TCR CDR3. MiXCR, run by TCRdb on the multiplex PCR reads, gives a single entry per CDR3 protein. The sample has some 270,000 distinct CDR3 sequences; approximately 24% are singletons. The sample was blood. The receptors here all came from a woman aged 40-49 years with Graves' ophthalmopathy.

This clonotype was recorded many times. This chain links TRBV11-2 with TRBJ2-3; no reliable D call. The CDR3 is 15 residues long. The V and J ends lost 3 bases and 2 bases respectively, with 12 bases between them. Germline-derived CDR1 and CDR2 are SGHAT and FQNNGV. The CDR3 DNA follows: TGTGCCAGCAGCTTGGACGGACCGCTCACAGATACGCAGTATTTT. This encodes CASSLDGPLTDTQYF.

This clonotype was seen repeatedly, ten times or more. A clone one base away is much larger, so this may be a read error. The chain is built from TRBV30 and TRBJ2-7; D remains unclear. Germline CDR1 GTSNPN, CDR2 SVGIG (reference sequence). The CDR3 spans 13 residues. The CDR3 region is CAWSVLGSCEQYF. The CDR3 DNA sequence: TGTGCCTGGAGTGTATTGGGCTCCTGCGAGCAGTACTTC.